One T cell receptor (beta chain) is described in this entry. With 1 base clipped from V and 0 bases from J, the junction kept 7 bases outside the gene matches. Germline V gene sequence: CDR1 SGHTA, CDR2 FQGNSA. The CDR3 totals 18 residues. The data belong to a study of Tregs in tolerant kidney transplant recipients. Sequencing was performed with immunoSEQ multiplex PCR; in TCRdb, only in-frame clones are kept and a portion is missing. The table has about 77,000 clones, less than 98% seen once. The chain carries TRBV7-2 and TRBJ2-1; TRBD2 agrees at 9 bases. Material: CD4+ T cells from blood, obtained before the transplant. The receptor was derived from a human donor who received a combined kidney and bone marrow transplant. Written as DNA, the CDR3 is TGTGCCAGCAGCTTAGTCCACTTAGCGGGAGTCTCCTACAATGAGCAGTTCTTC. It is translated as CASSLVHLAGVSYNEQFF.